This T cell receptor (beta chain) was sequenced for a study of technical replicates of blood from a few donors. Clones were read by immunoSEQ multiplex PCR, and TCRdb kept only the in-frame ones, dropping some. The sample holds about 71,000 clones, around 87% seen once. V shed 1 base, J shed 6 bases, and the junction held 8 bases outside the gene matches. Germline V lookup: CDR1 MGHRA, CDR2 YSYEKL. There are 16 residues in the CDR3. V and J are TRBV4-1 and TRBJ1-2; 10 bases agree with TRBD1. Sequencing input: PBMCs. The TCR was taken from a human donor in good health. Some clones in this sample may be carry-over from other donors' samples. The CDR3 region is CASSQALTGGNHGYTF. Written as DNA, the CDR3 is TGCGCCAGCAGCCAAGCCCTGACAGGGGGCAATCATGGCTACACCTTC.